This TCR beta chain comes out of a study of T cells in Graves' hyperthyroidism and ophthalmopathy. This CDR3 region has 17 residues. V was pared by 2 bases and J by 1 base, with 6 bases of the junction left unmatched. Germline-derived CDR1 and CDR2 are MNHNY and SVGAGI (reference sequence). This clonotype was picked up many times. Amplification of TCR beta CDR3 regions used RNA as the template. HTBI primers drove first-round RT-PCR of the TCR CDR3. TCRdb itself ran the multiplex PCR reads through MiXCR, one entry per CDR3 protein. The table records some 140,000 distinct CDR3 sequences, around 20% of them present only once.

Sequenced: blood. This receptor was obtained from a woman aged 45-65 years with Graves' hyperthyroidism that later progressed to Graves' ophthalmopathy. The rearrangement joins TRBV6-6 to TRBJ1-5; 9 bases are shared with TRBD1. For the CDR3, the DNA is TGTGCCAGCAGTTACGGGACAGGGCTGATGAGCAATCAGCCCCAGCATTTT. Its protein product is CASSYGTGLMSNQPQHF.